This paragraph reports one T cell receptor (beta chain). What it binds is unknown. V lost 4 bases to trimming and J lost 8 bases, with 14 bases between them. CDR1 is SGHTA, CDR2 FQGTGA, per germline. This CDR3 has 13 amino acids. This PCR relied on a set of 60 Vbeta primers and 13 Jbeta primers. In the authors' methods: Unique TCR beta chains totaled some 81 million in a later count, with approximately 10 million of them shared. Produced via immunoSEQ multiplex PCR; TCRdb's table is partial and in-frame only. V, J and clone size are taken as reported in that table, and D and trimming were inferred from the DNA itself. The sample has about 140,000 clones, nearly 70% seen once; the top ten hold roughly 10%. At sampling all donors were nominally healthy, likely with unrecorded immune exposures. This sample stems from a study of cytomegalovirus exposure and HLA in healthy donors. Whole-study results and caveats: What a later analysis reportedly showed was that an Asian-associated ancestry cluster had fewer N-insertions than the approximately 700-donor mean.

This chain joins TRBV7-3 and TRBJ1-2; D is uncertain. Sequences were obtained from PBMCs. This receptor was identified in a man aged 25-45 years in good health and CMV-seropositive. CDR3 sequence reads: CASSSGSDDGYTF. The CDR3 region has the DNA TGTGCCAGCAGCTCGGGGTCAGACGACGGCTACACCTTC.